These 18 T cell receptor beta chains were all obtained from the same sample, sequenced in a study of human T cells and chemical hapten exposure. Regarding time point: pre-sensitization, week 0. Documented treatment: therapeutic diphenylcyclopropenone sensitization with weekly scalp DPC. TCRdb called the RACE reads again in MiXCR, with one record for every CDR3 protein. The sample records around 350,000 distinct CDR3 sequences, around 5.5% being singletons. The input for sequencing was whole blood, taken in connection with sensitization to the hapten diphenylcyclopropenone (DPC). The receptors were sampled from a woman younger than 30 with alopecia areata. Some clones in this sample may be carry-over from other donors' samples.

The V call is TRBV7-9, the J call TRBJ1-2; D is perhaps TRBD1 (6 bases). Germline-derived CDR1 and CDR2 are SEHNR and FQNEAQ (reference sequence). Trimming stripped 2 bases from V and 2 bases from J, with 9 bases between. CDR3 length: 14 residues. Here the CDR3 DNA reads TGTGCCAGCAGCTTATTCCAGGGGAACTATGGCTACACCTTC. This translates into CASSLFQGNYGYTF.

This chain connects TRBV3-1 to TRBJ1-2, with TRBD1 as a possible D gene (5 bases). The CDR3 extends over 14 amino acids. Germline CDR1 is LGHDT and CDR2 is YNNKEL (reference sequence). V was shortened by 1 base and J by 2 bases, with 8 bases between the two germline ends. The DNA of the CDR3 is TGTGCCAGCAGCCAAGGCGGGGGAAACTATGGCTACACCTTC. Its protein is CASSQGGGNYGYTF.

This clonotype was detected ten times or more. An end of the junction differs from the germline gene, which may be a read error. The gene calls are TRBV7-7 and TRBJ2-3; D is tentatively TRBD1 or TRBD2 (5 bases each). The CDR3 has 14 residues. CDR1 and CDR2 from the germline V gene are SSHAT and FNYEAQ (reference sequence). CDR3 protein: CASSFGGSTDTQYF. CDR3 coding DNA: TGTGCTAGCAGCTTTGGGGGTTCCACAGATACGCAGTATTTT.

This chain joins TRBV27 and TRBJ2-4; possibly TRBD1 or TRBD2 for D (6 bases each). The germline gives CDR1 MNHEY, CDR2 SMNVEV (reference sequence). The CDR3 covers 15 residues. V was cut by 5 bases and J by 4 bases, with 15 bases left in between. In DNA, the CDR3 is TGTGCCAGCAGTCTGGGGGCCAGCGGGAAAAACATTCAGTACTTC. Protein: CASSLGASGKNIQYF.

The chain links TRBV28 to TRBJ1-6; 11 bases are shared with TRBD1. Germline V lookup: CDR1 MDHEN, CDR2 SYDVKM. The CDR3 length is 15 residues. With 3 bases clipped from V and 10 bases from J, the junction kept 5 bases outside the gene matches. This CDR3 is CASSFGTGGKSPLHF. CDR3 in DNA: TGTGCCAGCAGTTTCGGGACAGGGGGAAAGTCACCCCTCCACTTT.

This clonotype has a handful of counts. This chain links TRBV18 with TRBJ2-3; no definite D call. V lost 5 bases to trimming and J lost 2 bases, with 11 bases between them. The V gene's germline CDR1 is KGHSH and CDR2 LQKENI. This CDR3 is built from 14 residues. The DNA of the CDR3 is TGTGCCAGCTCAGCAACTCCCCACACAGATACGCAGTATTTT. Translated, it gives CASSATPHTDTQYF.

As concerns this clonotype: The CDR3 does not close with the conserved phenylalanine or tryptophan, likely indicating a read error. The chain carries TRBV10-3 and TRBJ2-1; 7 bases line up with TRBD2. The V gene's germline CDR1 is ENHRY and CDR2 SYGVKD. The CDR3 consists of 18 residues. J gave up 5 bases and V 0 bases, and 13 bases lay outside the gene matches. CDR3 region: CAISESRAPAGTDNEQFI. In DNA, the CDR3 is TGTGCCATCAGTGAGTCACGGGCCCCAGCGGGGACCGACAATGAGCAGTTCATC.

The chain employs TRBV10-3 and TRBJ2-7; TRBD2 is a possible D gene (6 bases). The CDR3 is made up of 13 amino acids. Germline V gives CDR1 ENHRY, CDR2 SYGVKD. V was cut by 0 bases and J by 4 bases, with 7 bases left in between. The CDR3 DNA reads as TGTGCCATCAGTGAGTCGGAGGGTTACGAGCAGTACTTC. Protein product: CAISESEGYEQYF.

As regards this clonotype: The final CDR3 position lacks the conserved phenylalanine or tryptophan, pointing to a likely read error. It is unclear where the CDR3 begins or ends on the DNA, so no DNA is shown, and the CDR3 is as TCRdb lists it. V gene TRBV10-3 combines with J gene TRBJ1-2; the table calls TRBD1, which could not be checked here. The germline CDR1 and CDR2 sequences are ENHRY and SYGVKD. The CDR3 spans 13 residues, counting both ends. CDR3 in amino acids: CAISESQGLGHSI.

This clonotype was counted between two and nine times. The V and J genes are TRBV27 and TRBJ1-5; D is ambiguous. V dropped 0 bases and J dropped 3 bases, with 9 bases sitting between them. CDR1 and CDR2 from the germline V gene are MNHEY and SMNVEV (reference sequence). The CDR3 is made up of 15 amino acids. DNA of the CDR3: TGTGCCAGCAGTTTATCCCGAGGCCTCAATCAGCCCCAGCATTTT. The encoded protein is CASSLSRGLNQPQHF.

This clonotype was counted only a few times. The V call is TRBV5-1, the J call TRBJ2-7, with 8 bases fitting TRBD1. This CDR3 spans 15 amino acids. Germline V gene sequence: CDR1 SGHRS, CDR2 YFSETQ. V lost 2 bases and J lost 1; bases outside the gene matches: 5. The CDR3 reads CASSFQGALSYEQYF. The CDR3, as DNA: TGCGCCAGCAGCTTTCAGGGGGCCTTATCCTACGAGCAGTACTTC.

This clonotype was counted at least ten times. The rearrangement links TRBV28 to TRBJ1-4; D perhaps matches TRBD1 (5 bases). In germline, CDR1 is MDHEN, CDR2 SYDVKM. The CDR3 loop spans 13 amino acids. Trimming took 2 bases from V and 8 from J, leaving 9 bases between them. CDR3: CASSLGRVEKLFF. CDR3 in DNA: TGTGCCAGCAGTTTAGGCAGGGTGGAAAAACTGTTTTTT.

In this sample, this clonotype turned up many times. V usage is TRBV6-5 and J usage is TRBJ2-7; 12 bases match TRBD1. From germline, CDR1 is MNHEY and CDR2 SVGAGI. The V gene end was trimmed by 2 bases and the J gene end by 12 bases; junction bases not matched to a gene: 8. This CDR3 has 14 residues. CDR3 region: CASSYGTGGNPRYF. The CDR3 coding sequence is TGTGCCAGCAGTTACGGGACAGGGGGCAACCCGCGGTACTTC.

This clonotype has at least ten counts. The chain recombines TRBV12-5 with TRBJ2-5; D is undetermined. Germline V gene lookup returns CDR1 LGHNT and CDR2 FRNRAP. V was pared by 5 bases and J by 5 bases, with 15 bases between. This CDR3 has 14 residues. The CDR3 nucleotides are TGTGCTAGTGGTCTGCCGAGCCCCCTGGAGACCCAGTACTTC. Its protein product is CASGLPSPLETQYF. Based on the CDR3 plus reference TRBV12-5 and TRBJ2-5, the full variable domain is DARVTQTPRHKVTEMGQEVTMRCQPILGHNTVFWYRQTMMQGLELLAYFRNRAPLDDSGMPKDRFSAEMPDATLATLKIQPSEPRDSAVYFCASGLPSPLETQYFGPGTRLLVL.

As regards this clonotype: One base away lies a much larger clone, so this may be a sequencing read error. The J gene is TRBJ2-1, the V gene TRBV25-1, with D hard to call. Germline CDR1 and CDR2: MGHDK and SYGVNS. V lost 3 bases to trimming and J lost 8 bases, with 5 bases between them. The CDR3 loop spans 11 amino acids. The CDR3, as DNA: TGTGCCAGCAGTGAGAGTGATGAGCAGTTCTTC. This codes for CASSESDEQFF.

This clonotype was seen ten or more times. V and J are TRBV10-3 and TRBJ2-4, with TRBD1 matching 7 bases. The CDR3 is made up of 16 amino acids. The germline gives CDR1 ENHRY, CDR2 SYGVKD. The V gene end was trimmed by 2 bases and the J gene end by 2 bases; junction bases not matched to a gene: 6. CDR3 coding DNA: TGTGCCATCAGTGAGGGAAAGACAGGGACCAAAAACATTCAGTACTTC. Translating gives CAISEGKTGTKNIQYF.

This clonotype was detected ten times or more. V is TRBV3-1 and J is TRBJ2-3; no firm D call. In germline, CDR1 is LGHDT, CDR2 YNNKEL (reference sequence). The CDR3 sequence is 13 residues long. V lost 1 base, J lost 4 bases, and 6 bases lay in between. As DNA, the CDR3 is TGTGCCAGCAGCCAAGGTGGCGCAGATACGCAGTATTTT. This encodes CASSQGGADTQYF.

In this sample, this clonotype turned up many times. The V call is TRBV5-1, the J call TRBJ2-3; D remains ambiguous. Trimming pared 1 base from V and 3 bases from J, leaving 6 bases between. The CDR3 has 13 amino acids. CDR1 and CDR2 from the germline V gene are SGHRS and YFSETQ. Here the CDR3 reads CASSLYGTDTQYF. CDR3 sequence (DNA): TGCGCCAGCAGCTTGTATGGGACAGATACGCAGTATTTT.